This T cell receptor (beta chain) stems from a study of OX40 agonist ivuxolimab in advanced cancers. Broadly, across the study: Ivuxolimab was an agonistic, fully human IgG2 monoclonal antibody directed against OX40 (CD134), a costimulatory receptor. The point of sequencing TCRbeta in the periphery was to test whether ivuxolimab changed TCR sequence diversity and drove clonal T-cell expansion. Partial responses occurred in three dose-escalation patients: two with cutaneous melanoma and one with hepatocellular carcinoma. The monotherapy dose-escalation portion (N ≈ 55 patients) of the phase I ivuxolimab trial is reported in the paper. Prior anti-PD-1, anti-PD-L1 or anti-CTLA-4 therapy was permitted, and approximately 40% of dose-escalation patients had received checkpoint inhibitors. Intravenous ivuxolimab was administered to patients every 2 weeks at six dose levels: 0.01, 0.1, 0.3, 1.5, 3 and 10 mg/kg. A male proportion of roughly 80% and a mean age of around 60 years, ranging from roughly 20 to 80, were recorded for the dose-escalation cohort. Of the approximately 54 patients in dose escalation, some 20 had hepatocellular carcinoma, around 15 had melanoma, 9 had renal cell carcinoma and 9 had head and neck cancer.

The trial excluded patients who had a history of autoimmune disease or who were on systemic immunosuppression. Peripheral blood for TCR sequencing was collected from all dose cohorts at baseline, on cycle 4 day 1, and on cycle 7 day 1. Samples were obtained from an open-label, multicenter, first-in-human phase I dose-escalation trial of ivuxolimab. Adults with locally advanced or metastatic melanoma, renal cell, hepatocellular, or head and neck squamous cell carcinoma were enrolled in the trial. Before TCR sequencing, CD4+ and CD8+ T cells were separately sorted from peripheral blood. For this clone: Its antigen is still unknown. No quality values exist for individual bases; no much larger clone is one base distant.

The germline V gene yields SGHDN for CDR1 and FVKESK for CDR2. V was cut back by 10 bases and J by 1 base, leaving a gap of 19 bases between them. The CDR3, from cysteine to phenylalanine, totals 15 residues. The read is trimmed to its CDR3 DNA, 45 bases read in frame from base 1. Overall study results and their limits: In the 0.1-3.0 mg/kg groups, partial responders were among the patients with the lowest normalized peripheral clonal expansion, particularly in CD8+ T cells. Clonal expansion of both CD4+ and CD8+ blood T cells was observed from baseline to week 6 at doses 0.1 to 3.0 mg/kg. After ivuxolimab, CD8+ T cells had more expanded clones than CD4+ T cells on average. Which antigens the clonally expanded peripheral T cells were specific for was not determined. Low levels of normalized T-cell clonal expansion were also seen in some nonresponding patients.

Genomic DNA was extracted from sorted cells for sequencing of the TCRbeta CDR3 region. TCRbeta CDR3 regions were sequenced using the immunoSEQ Assay. TCRdb took over this immuneACCESS table, retaining in-frame rearrangements with V and J assigned. Such tables are incomplete; in checked studies, under half of the missing clones stem from an unresolved V gene, and the remainder is unexplained. Recorded for this sample are some 41,000 clones; about nine tenths of them occurred a single time. The ten largest make up 15% to 20% of the sample. The sequence was collected from an adult with an advanced solid tumor such as melanoma, head and neck, liver or kidney cancer. The rearrangement combines TRBV14 with TRBJ1-2; perhaps TRBD1 is the D gene, with 5 bases matching. The specimen was CD4+ or CD8+ T cells sorted from blood, collected in a trial of the OX40 agonist ivuxolimab. In nucleotide form, the sequence is TGTGCCATCACCCCTCCGGGACTGTTTAACTATGGCTACACCTTC. Translated, this is CAITPPGLFNYGYTF. The full variable domain, with segments outside the CDR3 supplied by the reference TRBV14 and TRBJ1-2 proteins, appears as EAGVTQFPSHSVIEKGQTVTLRCDPISGHDNLYWYRRVMGKEIKFLLHFVKESKQDESGMPNNRFLAERTGGTYSTLKVQPAELEDSGVYFCAITPPGLFNYGYTFGSGTRLTVV.